What follows are 20 T cell receptor beta chains derived from one specimen sequenced in a study of TIL therapy for anti-PD-1-resistant metastatic lung cancer. Time point reported: pre-treatment sample, taken before nivolumab and TIL therapy. This was the immunoSEQ v3 assay. Clones were sequenced by immunoSEQ multiplex PCR, and TCRdb holds only the in-frame ones, with some missing. The table records tens of thousands of clones, more than 60% of them present only once. Material: blood, obtained at baseline. The receptors stem from a person aged 25 to 79 with non-small cell lung cancer.

V is TRBV5-4 and J is TRBJ2-2; D unclear. The CDR3 is 14 amino acids. Trimming cost V 1 base and J 5 bases, with 9 bases left between them. From germline, CDR1 is SGHNT and CDR2 YYREEE (reference sequence). The CDR3 nucleotides read TGTGCCAGCAGCTTGCGAAGTGGTACCGGGGAGCTGTTTTTT. It yields the protein CASSLRSGTGELFF.

V and J are TRBV11-2 and TRBJ1-3; weak D call: TRBD1 (5 bases). CDR1 is SGHAT, CDR2 FQNNGV, per germline. The CDR3 length is 14 residues. V lost 5 bases and J 4 bases, leaving 12 bases between the germline ends. CDR3 nucleotide sequence: TGTGCCAGCAGCCCAGGGCCAGGGGGAAACACCATATATTTT. Translated: CASSPGPGGNTIYF.

This clone was found once. The chain combines TRBV5-1 with TRBJ1-3; D is undetermined. Deletions cut 0 bases from V and 0 bases from J, with 7 bases between. CDR3 length: 15 amino acids. Looked up from germline, CDR1 is SGHRS and CDR2 is YFSETQ. The CDR3 DNA follows: TGCGCCAGCAGCTTGGGAGAGAGCTCTGGAAACACCATATATTTT. Translated: CASSLGESSGNTIYF.

This CDR3 reads CASSVVGGAQYF. The CDR3 DNA follows: TGTGCCAGCAGCGTAGTCGGGGGAGCTCAGTACTTC. The rearrangement joins TRBV9 to TRBJ2-5; perhaps TRBD2 as D (6 bases). The CDR3 loop spans 12 amino acids. V gave up 0 bases and J gave up 11 bases, with 11 bases separating them. From germline, CDR1 is SGDLS and CDR2 YYNGEE.

V and J are TRBV15 and TRBJ2-7, with TRBD2 as a possible D gene (6 bases). The CDR3 has 15 residues. Per germline, CDR1 LNHNV and CDR2 YYDKDF (reference sequence). Trimming shortened V by 2 bases and J by 5 bases, and 16 bases separated the two germline ends. The chain's CDR3 is CATSRLEEGRHEQYF. The CDR3 nucleotides are TGTGCCACCAGCAGACTGGAGGAGGGGCGGCACGAGCAGTACTTC.

The V call is TRBV28, the J call TRBJ1-5, with 12 bases that match TRBD1. J was trimmed by 9 bases and V by 8 bases; bases with no gene match: 20. Per germline, CDR1 MDHEN and CDR2 SYDVKM. The CDR3 covers 18 residues. The CDR3 protein is CASDPTTLGTGGRWPQHF. The CDR3 nucleotides read TGTGCCAGCGATCCCACGACCCTCGGGACAGGGGGCAGGTGGCCCCAGCATTTT.

The rearrangement links TRBV29-1 to TRBJ2-7; D is uncertain. Germline values: CDR1 SQVTM, CDR2 ANQGSEA. The CDR3 runs 14 residues. V was shortened by 0 bases and J by 2 bases, with 11 bases between the two germline ends. CDR3 region: CSVEEGTATYEQYF. Written as DNA, the CDR3 is TGCAGCGTTGAAGAGGGAACAGCTACCTACGAGCAGTACTTC.

The gene calls are TRBV5-6 and TRBJ2-1; 8 bases fit TRBD1. The V gene's germline CDR1 is SGHDT and CDR2 YYEEEE. With 0 bases clipped from V and 4 bases from J, the junction kept 6 bases outside the gene matches. The CDR3 is 16 residues long. The CDR3 sequence: CASSLAQGAVYNEQFF. DNA of the CDR3: TGTGCCAGCAGCTTGGCCCAGGGGGCGGTGTACAATGAGCAGTTCTTC.

The V gene is TRBV6-1, the J gene TRBJ1-6; D perhaps matches TRBD1 (5 bases). Trimming took 2 bases from V and 0 from J, leaving 8 bases between them. The CDR3 is 16 residues long. Germline assignment: CDR1 MNHNS and CDR2 SASEGT. For the CDR3, the DNA is TGTGCCAGCAGTGAATTGGGGGGCTCCTATAATTCACCCCTCCACTTT. Encoded protein: CASSELGGSYNSPLHF.

This clone was counted a few times. CDR3 amino acids: CASTEPGRGYEQYF. In DNA, the CDR3 is TGTGCCAGTACCGAACCGGGACGGGGCTACGAGCAGTACTTC. The chain links TRBV7-9 to TRBJ2-7, with D perhaps given as TRBD1 or TRBD2 (5 bases each). Trimming shortened V by 9 bases and J by 3 bases, and 18 bases separated the two germline ends. There are 14 residues in the CDR3. CDR1 is SEHNR and CDR2 is FQNEAQ in the germline V gene (reference sequence).

The V call is TRBV7-8, the J call TRBJ2-3, with a weak D call TRBD2 (6 bases). Trimming left V 5 bases short and J 6 bases short, with 24 bases between. This CDR3 spans 17 amino acids. CDR1 and CDR2 (germline): SGHVS, FQNEAQ. The CDR3 sequence is CASSPRLGGPLGDTQYF. CDR3 bases: TGTGCCAGCAGCCCGAGATTGGGGGGTCCCCTTGGGGATACGCAGTATTTT. Supplemented by reference TRBV7-8 and TRBJ2-3, the full variable domain reads GAGVSQSPRYKVAKRGQDVALRCDPISGHVSLFWYQQALGQGPEFLTYFQNEAQLDKSGLPSDRFFAERPEGSVSTLKIQRTQQEDSAVYLCASSPRLGGPLGDTQYFGPGTRLTVL.

V and J are TRBV19 and TRBJ1-3; no reliable D call. The germline V and J ends were trimmed by 3 bases and 5 bases, with 11 bases remaining between them. The germline CDR1 and CDR2 sequences are LNHDA and SQIVND (reference sequence). The CDR3 totals 14 residues. The CDR3, as DNA: TGTGCCAGTAGTATGGATGGCCCGAGAAACACCATATATTTT. Amino acid sequence: CASSMDGPRNTIYF.

The chain couples TRBV7-9 to TRBJ2-3, with D perhaps matching TRBD1 (5 bases). V was pared by 1 base and J by 0 bases, with 20 bases between. The CDR3 has 19 residues. CDR1 is SEHNR and CDR2 is FQNEAQ in the germline V gene (reference sequence). The CDR3 reads CASSLDVAVGLVSTDTQYF. DNA of the CDR3: TGTGCCAGCAGCTTAGATGTCGCGGTGGGGCTGGTAAGCACAGATACGCAGTATTTT.

The chain has TRBV18 and TRBJ2-7; D not certain. Trimming cost V 2 bases and J 5 bases, with 4 bases left between them. The germline CDR1 and CDR2 sequences are KGHSH and LQKENI. The CDR3 has 11 residues. CDR3 in amino acids: CASSPTDEQYF. Written as DNA, the CDR3 is TGTGCCAGCTCACCAACCGACGAGCAGTACTTC.

The V and J genes are TRBV7-2 and TRBJ1-2, with TRBD1 identical over 10 bases. Germline CDR1 SGHTA, CDR2 FQGNSA. This CDR3 is built from 14 residues. V lost 5 bases and J lost 8; bases outside the gene matches: 8. CDR3 nucleotides: TGTGCCAGCAGCCGGGACAGGGGATTGGAGGGCTACACCTTC. Its protein product is CASSRDRGLEGYTF.

CDR3 region: CSIRDSIYEQYF. The CDR3 DNA reads TGCAGCATCCGGGACAGCATCTACGAGCAGTACTTC. The chain couples TRBV29-1 to TRBJ2-7, with 7 bases that match TRBD1. The CDR3 has 12 residues. In germline, CDR1 is SQVTM, CDR2 ANQGSEA. V shed 8 bases, J shed 3 bases, and the junction held 7 bases outside the gene matches.

This rearrangement joins TRBV29-1 to TRBJ2-7; perhaps TRBD2 as D (6 bases). The CDR3 consists of 13 residues. Trimming shortened V by 7 bases and J by 10 bases, and 23 bases separated the two germline ends. CDR1 and CDR2 (germline): SQVTM, ANQGSEA. Here the CDR3 reads CSGSPAREGPQYF. The CDR3 DNA follows: TGCAGCGGGAGCCCGGCGCGGGAAGGACCCCAGTACTTC.

The gene calls are TRBV2 and TRBJ2-5; TRBD1 agrees at 8 bases. V lost 7 bases and J lost 5; bases outside the gene matches: 6. The germline V gene encodes CDR1 SNHLY and CDR2 FYNNEI. There are 13 residues in the CDR3. The CDR3 DNA reads as TGTGCCAGCAACAGGGGGGCGGGGGAGACCCAGTACTTC. The encoded protein is CASNRGAGETQYF.

This clone was counted between two and nine times. J is TRBJ1-3 and V is TRBV4-2, with D possibly being TRBD1 (5 bases). This CDR3 comprises 14 residues. The germline V and J ends were trimmed by 3 bases and 4 bases, with 10 bases remaining between them. In germline, CDR1 is LGHNA, CDR2 YNFKEQ. CDR3 loop: CASSQTASGNTIYF. The CDR3, as DNA: TGTGCCAGCAGCCAGACAGCAAGCGGAAACACCATATATTTT.

This rearrangement joins TRBV28 to TRBJ2-7, with D tentatively TRBD2 (5 bases). V dropped 6 bases and J dropped 3 bases, with 24 bases sitting between them. In germline, CDR1 is MDHEN, CDR2 SYDVKM. CDR3 length: 17 residues. Here the CDR3 reads CASRHSAGGLLLYEQYF. DNA of the CDR3: TGTGCCAGCAGACATTCGGCGGGCGGGTTATTACTCTACGAGCAGTACTTC. Filled out from reference TRBV28 and TRBJ2-7, the complete variable domain reads DVKVTQSSRYLVKRTGEKVFLECVQDMDHENMFWYRQDPGLGLRLIYFSYDVKMKEKGDIPEGYSVSREKKERFSLILESASTNQTSMYLCASRHSAGGLLLYEQYFGPGTRLTVT.